This paragraph covers one T cell receptor (beta chain) sequence. CDR1 and CDR2 from the germline V gene are GTSNPN and SVGIG (reference sequence). CDR3 length equals 14 residues. With 5 bases removed from V and 4 bases from J, the gap between germline ends came to 15 bases. TCRdb's table, derived via immunoSEQ multiplex PCR, lists solely in-frame clones and lacks some. The sample yields around 88,000 clones, over 75% seen once. This specimen comes from a study of blood T cell repertoires in COVID-19. Input material: peripheral blood. The sequence was obtained from a woman of 80 years or more with acute or convalescent COVID-19. This chain connects TRBV30 to TRBJ1-5; D is possibly TRBD1 (6 bases). CDR3 in DNA: TGTGCCTGGTCGGGAGGGCAGGGGAATCAGCCCCAGCATTTT. Translating it yields CAWSGGQGNQPQHF.